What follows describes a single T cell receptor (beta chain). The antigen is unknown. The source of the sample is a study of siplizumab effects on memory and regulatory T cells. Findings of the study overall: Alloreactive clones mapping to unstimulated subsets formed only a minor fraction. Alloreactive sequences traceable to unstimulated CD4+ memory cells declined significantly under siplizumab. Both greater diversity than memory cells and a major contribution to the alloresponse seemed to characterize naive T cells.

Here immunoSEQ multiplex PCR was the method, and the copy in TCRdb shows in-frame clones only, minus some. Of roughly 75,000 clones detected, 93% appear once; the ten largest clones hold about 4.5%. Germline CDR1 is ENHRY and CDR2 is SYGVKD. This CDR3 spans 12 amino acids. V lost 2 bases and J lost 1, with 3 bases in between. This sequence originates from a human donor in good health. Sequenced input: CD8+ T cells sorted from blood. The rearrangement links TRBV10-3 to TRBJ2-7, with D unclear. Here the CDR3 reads CAISEPSYEQYF. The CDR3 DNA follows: TGTGCCATCAGTGAGCCTTCCTACGAGCAGTACTTC.